These 27 T cell receptor beta chains came from one sample sequenced in a study of blood T cell repertoires in COVID-19. TCRdb's copy holds only in-frame clones and misses some; the assay was immunoSEQ multiplex PCR. The sample holds about 350,000 clones, approximately 91% seen once. The sequenced sample was PBMCs or T cells enriched from blood (not recorded which). These receptors originate from a woman in her thirties who had been exposed to COVID-19.

The chain combines TRBV11-3 with TRBJ2-2; possible D gene TRBD2, 5 bases. Germline CDR1 and CDR2: SGHNT and YENEEA. This CDR3 region has 15 residues. V was shortened by 7 bases and J by 1 base, with 13 bases between the two germline ends. CDR3 sequence (DNA): TGTGCCAGCACAGTTCGAGGAGGGAACACCGGGGAGCTGTTTTTT. It yields the protein CASTVRGGNTGELFF.

This sequence joins TRBV18 and TRBJ2-5; D gene ambiguous. This CDR3 has 13 residues. The V end lost 6 bases, the J end lost 0 bases, and 8 bases lay between the germline ends. The germline CDR1 and CDR2 sequences are KGHSH and LQKENI. The CDR3, as DNA: TGTGCCAGCTCGGTGCAGTACCAAGAGACCCAGTACTTC. Protein product: CASSVQYQETQYF.

The chain has TRBV11-3 and TRBJ2-7; 9 bases fit TRBD1. The ends lost 5 bases at V and 5 bases at J; junction bases unmatched: 10. The CDR3 has 15 amino acids. Germline V gene sequence: CDR1 SGHNT, CDR2 YENEEA. The CDR3 nucleotides are TGTGCCAGCAGCAGGTTGGGACAGGGAACCGACGAGCAGTACTTC. Protein product: CASSRLGQGTDEQYF.

V and J are TRBV9 and TRBJ2-2, with no clear D. Trimming took off 3 bases at V and 1 base at J, with 7 bases between the two ends. Germline loops: CDR1 SGDLS, CDR2 YYNGEE. The CDR3 covers 14 residues. The CDR3 sequence is CASSGQWNTGELFF. Here the CDR3 DNA reads TGTGCCAGCAGCGGCCAGTGGAACACCGGGGAGCTGTTTTTT.

J is TRBJ1-1 and V is TRBV5-1, with 8 positions matching TRBD1. This CDR3 is built from 15 residues. CDR1 SGHRS and CDR2 YFSETQ come from the germline V gene. The V segment lost 3 bases and the J segment 5 bases; nucleotides outside the gene matches: 9. In nucleotides, the CDR3 is TGCGCCAGCAGCTGGACAGGGCGGGGTGGGACTGAAGCTTTCTTT. Translated, it gives CASSWTGRGGTEAFF.

In nucleotides, the CDR3 is TGCAGCGTTGAGACATCCCCCTACGAGCAGTACTTC. Translating gives CSVETSPYEQYF. V usage is TRBV29-1 and J usage is TRBJ2-7; unclear D gene. The CDR3 sequence is 12 residues long. The germline V and J ends were trimmed by 3 bases and 2 bases, with 8 bases remaining between them. Germline V gene data show CDR1 as SQVTM and CDR2 as ANQGSEA.

The J gene is TRBJ2-3, the V gene TRBV7-3; 7 bases are shared with TRBD1. CDR3 length: 16 amino acids. Germline V gene data show CDR1 as SGHTA and CDR2 as FQGTGA. V was clipped by 2 bases and J by 1 base; unmatched bases: 6. CDR3 protein: CASSLGPGTGTDTQYF. The CDR3 nucleotides are TGTGCCAGCAGCTTAGGGCCCGGGACAGGCACAGATACGCAGTATTTT.

V gene TRBV28 combines with J gene TRBJ1-1; possibly TRBD1 for D (5 bases). Germline V CDR1 and CDR2: MDHEN, SYDVKM. V was pared by 1 base and J by 1 base, with 10 bases between. The CDR3 sequence is 15 residues long. The CDR3 DNA reads as TGTGCCAGCAGTTTATTCAGGGATCGGAACACTGAAGCTTTCTTT. As protein: CASSLFRDRNTEAFF.

The chain has TRBV11-2 and TRBJ2-2, with 10 nucleotides matching TRBD1. The CDR3 sequence is 17 residues long. Germline V CDR1 and CDR2: SGHAT, FQNNGV. The V and J ends lost 5 bases and 7 bases, in that order; junction bases with no gene match: 13. CDR3: CASSSPGQGIDIGELFF. The CDR3 DNA reads as TGTGCCAGCAGCAGCCCGGGACAGGGGATAGACATCGGGGAGCTGTTTTTT.

In its sample, this clone was seen once. This chain links TRBV2 with TRBJ1-2; TRBD1 aligns across 8 bases. The trim removed 3 bases at V and 4 bases at J, leaving 16 bases unmatched. Germline CDR1 is SNHLY and CDR2 is FYNNEI. The length of the CDR3 is 18 residues. The CDR3 sequence: CASSDGGLGQATGYGYTF. The CDR3 DNA is TGTGCCAGCAGTGATGGAGGGTTGGGACAGGCTACGGGCTATGGCTACACCTTC. The full variable domain, completed using reference TRBV2 and TRBJ1-2, is EPEVTQTPSHQVTQMGQEVILRCVPISNHLYFYWYRQILGQKVEFLVSFYNNEISEKSEIFDDQFSVERPDGSNFTLKIRSTKLEDSAMYFCASSDGGLGQATGYGYTFGSGTRLTVV.

The J gene is TRBJ1-2, the V gene TRBV28; 7 nucleotides agree with TRBD1. After removal of 4 bases from V and 3 bases from J, the junction contained 5 bases not matched to a gene. CDR1 MDHEN and CDR2 SYDVKM come from the germline V gene. The CDR3 is 14 amino acids. The CDR3 nucleotides are TGTGCCAGCAGTTCGACAGGGTCTTACTATGGCTACACCTTC. It is translated as CASSSTGSYYGYTF.

The chain recombines TRBV6-5 with TRBJ2-2, with 13 bases fitting TRBD2. J was trimmed by 5 bases and V by 11 bases; bases with no gene match: 5. The CDR3 contains 14 residues. Germline V gives CDR1 MNHEY, CDR2 SVGAGI. CDR3 bases: TGTGCCTCGGGGACTAGCGGGGTTACCGGGGAGCTGTTTTTT. Amino acid sequence: CASGTSGVTGELFF.

A note on this clone: Other DNA variants within this sample encode the same CDR3. The V call is TRBV5-1, the J call TRBJ1-3, with 9 bases fitting TRBD1. This CDR3 comprises 15 residues. The germline V gene encodes CDR1 SGHRS and CDR2 YFSETQ. V dropped 0 bases and J dropped 2; count of bases not matched to a gene: 0. The CDR3 DNA reads TGCGCCAGCAGCTTGGGGGACAGGGCTGGAAACACCATATATTTT. This gives the protein CASSLGDRAGNTIYF.

In this sample, this clone turned up once. The rearrangement joins TRBV28 to TRBJ2-5, with TRBD1 as a possible D gene (5 bases). In germline, CDR1 is MDHEN, CDR2 SYDVKM. Trimming removed 6 bases at V and 3 bases at J, with 17 bases between. The CDR3 is 15 residues long. DNA of the CDR3: TGTGCCAGCAGGCGTACCCATAGGGGCGAAGAGACCCAGTACTTC. It codes for CASRRTHRGEETQYF.

V and J are TRBV12-3 or TRBV12-4 and TRBJ1-2, with D hard to call. This CDR3 is 13 amino acids long. The V end was cut by 2 bases, the J end by 7 bases, with 11 bases between. The CDR3 spells CASSLITGSGYTF. CDR3 nucleotide sequence: TGTGCCAGCAGTTTAATAACGGGGAGTGGCTACACCTTC.

Here the CDR3 DNA reads TGTGCCAGCAGCCTAGGCGGTGGGCAGGAGGTGGCAGATACGCAGTATTTT. Its translation is CASSLGGGQEVADTQYF. The V and J genes are TRBV7-9 and TRBJ2-3, with D perhaps TRBD2 (5 bases). Trimming left V 5 bases short and J 4 bases short, with 22 bases between. Germline V gene lookup returns CDR1 SEHNR and CDR2 FQNEAQ (reference sequence). This CDR3 has 17 residues.

The chain carries TRBV6-6 and TRBJ2-1, with a tentative D call TRBD2 (6 bases). V was trimmed by 4 bases and J by 5 bases, leaving 15 bases between them. Germline assignment: CDR1 MNHNY and CDR2 SVGAGI (reference sequence). The CDR3 is 15 residues long. The CDR3 protein is CASSSGGNANNEQFF. The DNA of the CDR3 is TGTGCCAGCAGTTCGGGCGGGAATGCTAACAATGAGCAGTTCTTC.

The chain recombines TRBV28 with TRBJ1-6, with D unclear. Germline values: CDR1 MDHEN, CDR2 SYDVKM. Between the trimmed V and J ends, which lost 8 bases and 1 base, there was a span of 6 bases. The CDR3 loop spans 13 amino acids. CDR3 sequence reads: CASELSYNSPLHF. The CDR3 nucleotides are TGTGCCAGCGAACTATCCTATAATTCACCCCTCCACTTT.

The chain carries TRBV7-3 and TRBJ2-3; 8 positions agree with TRBD1. With 5 bases clipped from V and 2 bases from J, the junction kept 9 bases outside the gene matches. This CDR3 contains 16 residues. Germline CDR1 and CDR2: SGHTA and FQGTGA. In nucleotides, the CDR3 is TGTGCCAGCAGCCCCCAACCGACAGGGGCCACAGATACGCAGTATTTT. Residues: CASSPQPTGATDTQYF.

This clone has only one observation. V is TRBV14 and J is TRBJ2-1; 10 nucleotides line up with TRBD2. The CDR3 has 19 residues. Per the germline V gene, CDR1 is SGHDN and CDR2 is FVKESK. With 0 bases clipped from V and 3 bases from J, the junction kept 11 bases outside the gene matches. CDR3 region: CASSQEWSAGTSDYNEQFF. The DNA of the CDR3 is TGTGCCAGCAGCCAAGAGTGGTCTGCCGGGACTAGCGACTACAATGAGCAGTTCTTC.

The chain is built from TRBV7-3 and TRBJ2-2, with TRBD2 matching 9 bases. J lost 4 bases, V lost 2 bases, and 2 bases had no gene match. The CDR3 sequence is 15 residues long. Germline V gene lookup returns CDR1 SGHTA and CDR2 FQGTGA. This chain's CDR3 is CASSLDSGSTGELFF. DNA for the CDR3: TGTGCCAGCAGCTTAGATAGCGGGAGCACCGGGGAGCTGTTTTTT.

J is TRBJ2-1 and V is TRBV9, with 10 bases matching TRBD2. The CDR3 extends over 15 amino acids. V shed 6 bases, J shed 12 bases, and the junction held 15 bases outside the gene matches. Germline values: CDR1 SGDLS, CDR2 YYNGEE. The DNA for the CDR3 is TGTGCCAGCAACTCCGGGACTAGCGCCCGACAGGGGCAGTTCTTC. It specifies CASNSGTSARQGQFF.

The gene calls are TRBV11-3 and TRBJ1-5, with D tentatively TRBD1 (5 bases). Germline loops: CDR1 SGHNT, CDR2 YENEEA. The CDR3 sequence is 13 residues long. V was cut by 4 bases and J by 4 bases, with 8 bases left in between. CDR3 DNA sequence: TGTGCCAGCAGCTCAGGGCCAAATCAGCCCCAGCATTTT. Amino acid sequence: CASSSGPNQPQHF.

V gene TRBV2 combines with J gene TRBJ2-5, with D tentatively TRBD1 (6 bases). CDR1 and CDR2 (germline): SNHLY, FYNNEI. The V and J ends lost 6 bases and 5 bases respectively, with 10 bases between them. This CDR3 region has 12 residues. In DNA form, the CDR3 reads TGTGCCAGCAGAGACAGGCGCGAGACCCAGTACTTC. Encoded protein: CASRDRRETQYF. The full variable domain, in which reference TRBV2 and TRBJ2-5 provide the parts outside the CDR3, is EPEVTQTPSHQVTQMGQEVILRCVPISNHLYFYWYRQILGQKVEFLVSFYNNEISEKSEIFDDQFSVERPDGSNFTLKIRSTKLEDSAMYFCASRDRRETQYFGPGTRLLVL.

The chain uses TRBV5-5 and TRBJ1-1; D is perhaps TRBD1 (5 bases). Germline V gene data show CDR1 as SGHKS and CDR2 as YYEKEE (reference sequence). Between the trimmed V and J ends, which lost 4 bases and 0 bases, there was a span of 10 bases. CDR3 length: 14 residues. The CDR3 here is CASSPGHLNTEAFF. CDR3 bases: TGTGCCAGCAGCCCAGGACATCTGAACACTGAAGCTTTCTTT.

This clone appeared a few times. The same CDR3 can be traced to other DNA sequences in this sample. V and J are TRBV18 and TRBJ1-5, with D uncertain. This CDR3 has 15 residues. CDR1 and CDR2 from the germline V gene are KGHSH and LQKENI. Trimming removed 3 bases at V and 0 bases at J, with 9 bases between. The CDR3 region has the DNA TGTGCCAGCTCACCTCGGCGGGATAGCAATCAGCCCCAGCATTTT. It translates to CASSPRRDSNQPQHF.

This chain uses TRBV6-5 with TRBJ1-2, with 8 bases identical to TRBD1. V shed 1 base, J shed 7 bases, and the junction held 5 bases outside the gene matches. This CDR3 is built from 14 residues. The germline V gene encodes CDR1 MNHEY and CDR2 SVGAGI. The CDR3 here is CASSYLDRESGYTF. CDR3 nucleotides: TGTGCCAGCAGTTACTTGGACAGGGAGAGTGGCTACACCTTC.